The entry below gives a single T cell receptor beta chain sequence along with its context. Germline-derived CDR1 and CDR2 are SGHTA and FQGTGA. V lost 1 base and J lost 5, with 15 bases in between. The CDR3 extends over 15 amino acids. The entry originates in a study of OX40 agonist ivuxolimab in advanced cancers. Background on the study: Checkpoint inhibitors had been given previously to approximately 41% of patients.

The assay was immunoSEQ multiplex PCR, and TCRdb's table has in-frame clones only and misses some. The data show 60,000 to 80,000 clones, with 81% seen just once and about 5% held by the top ten. Material: CD4+ or CD8+ T cells sorted from blood, obtained in a trial of the OX40 agonist ivuxolimab. This sequence originates from an adult with an advanced solid tumor such as melanoma, head and neck, liver or kidney cancer. The chain joins TRBV7-3 to TRBJ2-7; TRBD1 might be the D (6 bases). DNA of the CDR3: TGTGCCAGCAGCTTAAGTGTGGGGGCGGGCCACGAGCAGTACTTC. Translation gives CASSLSVGAGHEQYF.